This is a list of T cell receptor beta chains from one sample in a study of T cell responses to AZD1222 COVID-19 vaccine. The data were produced by immunoSEQ multiplex PCR, yet TCRdb's version contains in-frame clones alone and is incomplete. The sample has 100,000 to 150,000 clones; approximately 85% are singletons. Specimen: peripheral blood, collected 28 days after the second AZD1222 dose. The origin of the receptors is an adult who received the AZD1222 COVID-19 vaccine. CDR3s leave out the opening cysteine and the closing phenylalanine or tryptophan. Each record gives: clone size, V gene, CDR3 protein. Size is omitted from some rows. Given values are once, few, many or a class for expanded clones.

. | TRBV3-1/TRBV3-2 | ASSQDRGGGNTIY
. | TRBV7-9 | ASSFTTHYGYT
. | TRBV7-3 | ASSLQGRSGNTIY
few | TRBV19 | ASSIQGTGGFGYT
. | TRBV5-5 | ASRPGQMNTEAF
. | TRBV6-5 | ASSKTGGVSYT
. | TRBV10-3 | AIKTHLSNEQF
. | TRBV5-1 | ASSPGGWSSYEQY
. | TRBV9 | ASSVEWSGNTIY
. | TRBV9 | ASSVEQAPRGNQPQH
. | TRBV2 | ASKPSGVFMDTQY
. | TRBV19 | ASSLAQTTLTGELF
. | TRBV12-3/TRBV12-4 | ASSSQGETQY
. | TRBV10-3 | AISGRGGGPYEQY
. | TRBV3-1/TRBV3-2 | ASSQAAGGAGEQF
. | TRBV29-1 | SVKSGGEKLF
. | TRBV27 | ASSPGTSGAGGELF
. | TRBV7-6 | ASSLGRVGGTEAF
. | TRBV30 | AWTGQPYNSPLH
. | TRBV30 | AWSVNLALGELF
. | TRBV4-2 | ASSQGGVETQY
. | TRBV15 | ATSRTGVYNEQF
. | TRBV5-6 | ASSFGQGYSNQPQH
. | TRBV6-5 | ASNLRGGAETQY
. | TRBV6-2/TRBV6-3 | ASSYPTGNTGELF
. | TRBV12-5 | ASGLAQFWDNNYDNEQF
. | TRBV19 | ASSIDLPSTGWGNTGELF
. | TRBV5-6 | ASSSPHRGTDTQY
. | TRBV6-5 | ASLRSRSNYGYT
. | TRBV21-1 | ASSRGSYGYT
. | TRBV5-8 | ASSLVGGSNTEAF
. | TRBV23-1 | ASSPRPISRWNQPQH
. | TRBV4-2 | ASSHGQGGGTGELF
. | TRBV27 | ASSTQTDYNEQF
. | TRBV27 | ASSTNRGAFYEQY
. | TRBV10-1 | ASSDNRYEQY